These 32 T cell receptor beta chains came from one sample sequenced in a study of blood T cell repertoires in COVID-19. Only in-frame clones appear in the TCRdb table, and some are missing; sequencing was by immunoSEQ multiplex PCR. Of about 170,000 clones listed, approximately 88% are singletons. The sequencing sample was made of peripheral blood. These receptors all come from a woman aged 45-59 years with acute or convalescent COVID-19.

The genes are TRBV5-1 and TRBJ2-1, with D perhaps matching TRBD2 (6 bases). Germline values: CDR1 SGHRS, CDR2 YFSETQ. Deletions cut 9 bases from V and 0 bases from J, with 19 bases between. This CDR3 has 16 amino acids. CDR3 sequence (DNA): TGCGCCACCTACCGTACTCCGGGAGACTCCTACAATGAGCAGTTCTTC. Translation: CATYRTPGDSYNEQFF.

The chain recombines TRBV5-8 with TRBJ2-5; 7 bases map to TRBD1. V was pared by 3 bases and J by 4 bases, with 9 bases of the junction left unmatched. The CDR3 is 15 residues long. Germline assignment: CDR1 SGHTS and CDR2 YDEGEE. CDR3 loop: CASSSYRGGGETQYF. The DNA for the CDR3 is TGTGCCAGCAGCTCGTACAGGGGTGGAGGAGAGACCCAGTACTTC.

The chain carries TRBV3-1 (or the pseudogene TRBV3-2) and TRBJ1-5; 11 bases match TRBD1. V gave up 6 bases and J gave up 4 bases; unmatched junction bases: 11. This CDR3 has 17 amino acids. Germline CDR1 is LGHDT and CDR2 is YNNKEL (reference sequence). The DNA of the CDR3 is TGTGCCAGCAGACCGGACAGGGGGCAGGTAATTAATCAGCCCCAGCATTTT. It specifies CASRPDRGQVINQPQHF.

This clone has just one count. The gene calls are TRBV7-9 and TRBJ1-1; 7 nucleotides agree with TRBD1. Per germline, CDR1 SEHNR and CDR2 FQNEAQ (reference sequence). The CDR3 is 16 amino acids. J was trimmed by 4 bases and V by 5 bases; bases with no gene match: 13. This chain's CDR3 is CASSPGEGGLRTEAFF. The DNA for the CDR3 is TGTGCCAGCAGCCCCGGTGAAGGGGGCTTACGCACTGAAGCTTTCTTT.

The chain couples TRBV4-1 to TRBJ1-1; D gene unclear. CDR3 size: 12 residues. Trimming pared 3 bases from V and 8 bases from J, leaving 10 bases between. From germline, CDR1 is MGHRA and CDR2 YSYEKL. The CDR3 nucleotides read TGCGCCAGCAGCCACGCACAAGAAGAAGCTTTCTTT. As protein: CASSHAQEEAFF.

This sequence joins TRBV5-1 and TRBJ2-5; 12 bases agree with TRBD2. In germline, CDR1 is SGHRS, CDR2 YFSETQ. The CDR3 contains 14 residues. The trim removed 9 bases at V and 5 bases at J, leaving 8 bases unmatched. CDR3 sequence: CATSSGGAGETQYF. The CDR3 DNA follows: TGCGCCACCTCTAGCGGGGGGGCCGGGGAGACCCAGTACTTC.

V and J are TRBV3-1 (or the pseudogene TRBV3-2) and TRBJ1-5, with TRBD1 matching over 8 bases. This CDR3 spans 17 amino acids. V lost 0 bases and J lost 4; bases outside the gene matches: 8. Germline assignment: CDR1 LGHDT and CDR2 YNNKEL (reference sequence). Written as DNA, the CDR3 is TGTGCCAGCAGCCAAGAAGGAACGGACAGGGATAATCAGCCCCAGCATTTT. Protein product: CASSQEGTDRDNQPQHF.

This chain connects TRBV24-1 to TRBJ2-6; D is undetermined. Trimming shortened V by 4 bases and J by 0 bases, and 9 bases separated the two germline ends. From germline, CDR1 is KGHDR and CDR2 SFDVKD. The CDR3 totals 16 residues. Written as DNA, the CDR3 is TGTGCCACCAGTGAACGACAATTCTCTGGGGCCAACGTCCTGACTTTC. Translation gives CATSERQFSGANVLTF.

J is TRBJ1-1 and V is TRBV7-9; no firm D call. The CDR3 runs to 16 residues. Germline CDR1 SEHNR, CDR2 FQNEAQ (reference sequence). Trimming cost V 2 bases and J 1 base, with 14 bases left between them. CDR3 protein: CASSLSDTVPNTEAFF. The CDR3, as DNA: TGTGCCAGCAGCTTATCTGACACCGTACCGAACACTGAAGCTTTCTTT.

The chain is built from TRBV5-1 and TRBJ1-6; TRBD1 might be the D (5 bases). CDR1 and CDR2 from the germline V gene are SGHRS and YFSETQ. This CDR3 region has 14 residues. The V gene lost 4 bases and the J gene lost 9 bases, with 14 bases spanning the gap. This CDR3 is CASSLNRGFSPLHF. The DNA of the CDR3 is TGCGCCAGCAGCCTTAATAGGGGATTTTCACCCCTCCACTTT.

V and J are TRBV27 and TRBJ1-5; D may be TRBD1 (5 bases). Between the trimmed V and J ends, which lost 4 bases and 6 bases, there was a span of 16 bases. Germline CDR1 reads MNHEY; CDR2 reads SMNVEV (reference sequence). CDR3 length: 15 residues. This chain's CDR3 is CASSSSQGAGQPQHF. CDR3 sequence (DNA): TGTGCCAGCAGTTCCTCCCAAGGGGCTGGTCAGCCCCAGCATTTT.

The CDR3 reads CAWSPTTSRAGRYNEQFF. The CDR3 DNA reads as TGTGCCTGGAGTCCGACGACATCCCGTGCCGGGAGGTACAATGAGCAGTTCTTC. The chain uses TRBV30 and TRBJ2-1; 7 positions match TRBD2. CDR1 and CDR2 from the germline V gene are GTSNPN and SVGIG (reference sequence). The CDR3 contains 18 residues. The trim removed 2 bases at V and 4 bases at J, leaving 17 bases unmatched.

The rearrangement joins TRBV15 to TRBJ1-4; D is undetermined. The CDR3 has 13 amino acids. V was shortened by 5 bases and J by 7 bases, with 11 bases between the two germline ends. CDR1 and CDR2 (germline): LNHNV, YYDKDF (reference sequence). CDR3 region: CATSLSRFEKLFF. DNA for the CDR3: TGTGCCACCAGCCTTTCACGGTTTGAAAAACTGTTTTTT.

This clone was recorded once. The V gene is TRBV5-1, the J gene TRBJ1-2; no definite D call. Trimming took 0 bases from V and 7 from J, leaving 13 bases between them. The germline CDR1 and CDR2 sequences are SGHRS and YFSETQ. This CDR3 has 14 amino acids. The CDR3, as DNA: TGCGCCAGCAGCTTGGATAGAGGTCAAAGTGGCTACACCTTC. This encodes CASSLDRGQSGYTF.

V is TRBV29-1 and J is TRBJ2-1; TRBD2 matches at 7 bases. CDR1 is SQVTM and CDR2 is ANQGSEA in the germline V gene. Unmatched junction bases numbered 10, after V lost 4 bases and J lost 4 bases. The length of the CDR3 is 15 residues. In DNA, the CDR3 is TGCAGCGTTGGAAATCGACTAGCTGGTTACAATGAGCAGTTCTTC. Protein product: CSVGNRLAGYNEQFF.

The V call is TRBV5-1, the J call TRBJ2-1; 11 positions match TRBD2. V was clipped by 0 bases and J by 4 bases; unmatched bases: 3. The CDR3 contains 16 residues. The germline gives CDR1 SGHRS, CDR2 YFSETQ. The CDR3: CASSLGVAGGYNEQFF. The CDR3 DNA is TGCGCCAGCAGCTTGGGAGTAGCGGGAGGGTACAATGAGCAGTTCTTC. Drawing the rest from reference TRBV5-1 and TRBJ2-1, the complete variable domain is KAGVTQTPRYLIKTRGQQVTLSCSPISGHRSVSWYQQTPGQGLQFLFEYFSETQRNKGNFPGRFSGRQFSNSRSEMNVSTLELGDSALYLCASSLGVAGGYNEQFFGPGTRLTVL.

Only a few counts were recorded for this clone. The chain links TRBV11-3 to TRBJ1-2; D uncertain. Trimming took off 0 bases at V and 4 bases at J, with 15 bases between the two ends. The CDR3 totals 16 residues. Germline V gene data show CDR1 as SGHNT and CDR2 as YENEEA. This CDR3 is CASSLDRTRGSYGYTF. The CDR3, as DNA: TGTGCCAGCAGCTTAGATCGAACAAGAGGTAGCTATGGCTACACCTTC.

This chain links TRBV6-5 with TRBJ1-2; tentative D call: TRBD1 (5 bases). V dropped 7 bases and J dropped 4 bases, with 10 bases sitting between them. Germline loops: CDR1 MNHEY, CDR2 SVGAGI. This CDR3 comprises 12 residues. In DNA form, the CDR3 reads TGTGCCAGCATTTCTGGGGCCTATGGCTACACCTTC. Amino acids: CASISGAYGYTF.

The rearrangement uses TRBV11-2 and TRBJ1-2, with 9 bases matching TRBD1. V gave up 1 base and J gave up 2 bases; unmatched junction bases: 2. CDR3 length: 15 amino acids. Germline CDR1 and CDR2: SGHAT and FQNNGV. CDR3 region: CASSLAGTGNYGYTF. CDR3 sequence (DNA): TGTGCCAGCAGCTTAGCCGGGACAGGGAACTATGGCTACACCTTC.

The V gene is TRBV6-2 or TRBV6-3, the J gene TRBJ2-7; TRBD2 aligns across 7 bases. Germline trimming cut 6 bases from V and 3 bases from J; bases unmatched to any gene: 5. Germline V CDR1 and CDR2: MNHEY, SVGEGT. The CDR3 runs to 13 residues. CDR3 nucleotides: TGTGCCAGCAGCCCGGGGGGTTTCTACGAGCAGTACTTC. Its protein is CASSPGGFYEQYF.

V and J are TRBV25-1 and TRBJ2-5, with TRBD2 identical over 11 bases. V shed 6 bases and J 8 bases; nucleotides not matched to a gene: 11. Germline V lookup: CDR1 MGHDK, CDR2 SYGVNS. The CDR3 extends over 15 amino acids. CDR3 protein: CASSPTLAGGLTQYF. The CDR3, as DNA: TGTGCCAGCAGCCCTACCCTAGCGGGGGGTTTAACCCAGTACTTC.

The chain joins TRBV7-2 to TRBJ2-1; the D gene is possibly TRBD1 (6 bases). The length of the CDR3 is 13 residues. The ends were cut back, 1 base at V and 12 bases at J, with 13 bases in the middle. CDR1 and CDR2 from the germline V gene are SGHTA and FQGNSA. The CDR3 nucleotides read TGTGCCAGCAGCTTAGAGGCAGGGGCAGTGCAGTTCTTC. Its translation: CASSLEAGAVQFF.

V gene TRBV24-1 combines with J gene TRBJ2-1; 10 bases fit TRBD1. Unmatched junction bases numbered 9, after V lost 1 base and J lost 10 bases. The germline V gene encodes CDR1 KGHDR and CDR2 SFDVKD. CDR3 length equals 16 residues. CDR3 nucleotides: TGTGCCACCAGTGATTTTAAGGGACAGGGGCCTCAAGAGCAGTTCTTC. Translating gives CATSDFKGQGPQEQFF.

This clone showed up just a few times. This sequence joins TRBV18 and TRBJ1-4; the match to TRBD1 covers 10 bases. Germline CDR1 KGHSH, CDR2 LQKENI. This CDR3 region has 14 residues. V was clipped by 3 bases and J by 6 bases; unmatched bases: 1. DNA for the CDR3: TGTGCCAGCTCACCGGGACAGGGGTATGAAAAACTGTTTTTT. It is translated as CASSPGQGYEKLFF. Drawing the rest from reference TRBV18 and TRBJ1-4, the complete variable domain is NAGVMQNPRHLVRRRGQEARLRCSPMKGHSHVYWYRQLPEEGLKFMVYLQKENIIDESGMPKERFSAEFPKEGPSILRIQQVVRGDSAAYFCASSPGQGYEKLFFGSGTQLSVL.

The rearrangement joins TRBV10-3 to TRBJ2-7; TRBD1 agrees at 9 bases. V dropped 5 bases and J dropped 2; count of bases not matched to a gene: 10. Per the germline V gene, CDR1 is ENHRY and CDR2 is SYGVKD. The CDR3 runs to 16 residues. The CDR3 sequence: CAISSIGGTGTYEQYF. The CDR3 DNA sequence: TGTGCCATCAGTTCAATAGGGGGGACAGGGACCTACGAGCAGTACTTC.

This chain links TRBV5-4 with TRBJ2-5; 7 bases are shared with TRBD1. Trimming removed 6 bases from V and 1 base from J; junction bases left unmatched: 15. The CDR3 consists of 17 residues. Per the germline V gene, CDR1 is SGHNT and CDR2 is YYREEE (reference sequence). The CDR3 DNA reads TGTGCCAGCACCCGGACAGGATCTAAGGGGAGCCAAGAGACCCAGTACTTC. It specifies CASTRTGSKGSQETQYF.

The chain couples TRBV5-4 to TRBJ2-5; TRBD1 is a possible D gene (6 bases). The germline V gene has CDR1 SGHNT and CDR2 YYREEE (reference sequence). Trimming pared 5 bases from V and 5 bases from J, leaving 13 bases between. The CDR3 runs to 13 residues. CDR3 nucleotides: TGTGCCAGCAGGCCTACAGGGACGGAGACCCAGTACTTC. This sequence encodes CASRPTGTETQYF.

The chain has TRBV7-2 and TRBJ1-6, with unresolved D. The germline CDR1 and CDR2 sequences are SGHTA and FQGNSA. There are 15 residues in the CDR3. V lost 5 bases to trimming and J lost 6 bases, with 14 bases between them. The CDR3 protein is CASSPQGVINSPLHF. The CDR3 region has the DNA TGTGCCAGCAGCCCCCAAGGAGTTATTAATTCACCCCTCCACTTT.

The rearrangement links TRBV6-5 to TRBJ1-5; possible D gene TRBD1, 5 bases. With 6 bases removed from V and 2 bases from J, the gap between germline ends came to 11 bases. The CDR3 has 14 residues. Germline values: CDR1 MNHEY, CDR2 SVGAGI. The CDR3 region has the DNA TGTGCCAGCAGGGGGAGGGGTGGCAATCAGCCCCAGCATTTT. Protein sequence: CASRGRGGNQPQHF.

The DNA for the CDR3 is TGTGCCACCCTACACCCGGGACTAGCAGTTCCGGGAAATACGCAGTATTTT. This sequence encodes CATLHPGLAVPGNTQYF. The chain couples TRBV10-3 to TRBJ2-3, with TRBD2 matching 9 bases. The trim removed 10 bases at V and 7 bases at J, leaving 21 bases unmatched. The CDR3 extends over 17 amino acids. Germline V CDR1 and CDR2: ENHRY, SYGVKD.

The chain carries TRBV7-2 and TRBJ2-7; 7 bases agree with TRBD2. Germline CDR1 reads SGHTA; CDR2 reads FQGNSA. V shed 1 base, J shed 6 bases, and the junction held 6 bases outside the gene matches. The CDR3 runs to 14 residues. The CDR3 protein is CASSLVREALEQYF. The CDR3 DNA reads TGTGCCAGCAGCTTAGTCCGGGAGGCACTCGAGCAGTACTTC.

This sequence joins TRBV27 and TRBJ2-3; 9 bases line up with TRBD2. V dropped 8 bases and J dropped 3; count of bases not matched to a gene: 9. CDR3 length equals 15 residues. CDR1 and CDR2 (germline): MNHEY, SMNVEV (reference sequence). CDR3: CASGTARGGTDTQYF. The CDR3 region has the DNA TGTGCCAGCGGCACGGCGCGGGGGGGGACAGATACGCAGTATTTT.